The next 14 T cell receptor beta chains were all read from a single sample in a study of T cell changes during pregnancy in multiple sclerosis. Clones were read by immunoSEQ multiplex PCR, and TCRdb kept only the in-frame ones, dropping some. The sample carries about 44,000 clones, more than 80% recorded once. The sequencing here drew on CD4+ T cells from peripheral blood mononuclear cells, taken before pregnancy. These receptors came from a female donor with multiple sclerosis, enrolled in a pregnancy study.

The chain is built from TRBV21-1 and TRBJ2-7; the D segment call TRBD1 is taken from the table without a DNA check. TRBV21-1 is marked as a pseudogene. This CDR3 is built from 17 residues. For the CDR3, the DNA is TGTGCCAGCAGCAAAGATAGGACAGCCCAGGCCCTCTACGAGCAGTACTTC. Encoded protein: CASSKDRTAQALYEQYF.

The chain recombines TRBV29-1 with TRBJ1-6; D not certain. Trimming removed 6 bases at V and 10 bases at J, with 7 bases between. Germline-derived CDR1 and CDR2 are SQVTM and ANQGSEA. The CDR3 has 10 residues. The CDR3 spells CSVESSPLHF. The CDR3 bases are TGCAGCGTGGAAAGCTCACCCCTCCACTTT. Looking up the rest from reference TRBV29-1 and TRBJ1-6 gives the full variable domain: SAVISQKPSRDICQRGTSLTIQCQVDSQVTMMFWYRQQPGQSLTLIATANQGSEATYESGFVIDKFPISRPNLTFSTLTVSNMSPEDSSIYLCSVESSPLHFGNGTRLTVT.

This CDR3 is CASSTLQGITEAFF. CDR3 nucleotides: TGTGCCAGTAGTACCCTTCAGGGGATCACTGAAGCTTTCTTT. The genes are TRBV19 and TRBJ1-1, with D maybe TRBD1 (6 bases). V was trimmed by 4 bases and J by 4 bases, leaving 13 bases between them. Germline values: CDR1 LNHDA, CDR2 SQIVND (reference sequence). The CDR3 consists of 14 residues.

The gene calls are TRBV7-3 and TRBJ2-2; possibly TRBD2 for D (6 bases). Germline lookup yields CDR1 SGHTA and CDR2 FQGTGA. This CDR3 spans 14 amino acids. V dropped 6 bases and J dropped 1 base, with 9 bases sitting between them. CDR3 residues: CASRGRGNTGELFF. The CDR3 region has the DNA TGTGCCAGCAGGGGGCGGGGGAACACCGGGGAGCTGTTTTTT.

This clone appeared a single time. The rearrangement joins TRBV6-4 to TRBJ2-5, with unresolved D. The V end lost 3 bases, the J end lost 4 bases, and 12 bases lay between the germline ends. Per the germline V gene, CDR1 is MRHNA and CDR2 is SNTAGT. There are 14 residues in the CDR3. Here the CDR3 reads CASSEVGASETQYF. For the CDR3, the DNA is TGTGCCAGCAGTGAAGTAGGAGCATCAGAGACCCAGTACTTC.

V usage is TRBV7-2 and J usage is TRBJ2-2, with 10 bases lining up with TRBD1. With 4 bases clipped from V and 6 bases from J, the junction kept 5 bases outside the gene matches. The CDR3 length is 15 residues. Germline CDR1 is SGHTA and CDR2 is FQGNSA. The DNA of the CDR3 is TGTGCCAGCAGCTCTTTCGGGACAGGGGCCGGGGAGCTGTTTTTT. Amino acids: CASSSFGTGAGELFF.

This clone was counted once. The chain combines TRBV5-4 with TRBJ1-2; 7 bases fit TRBD1. The CDR3 has 14 residues. The ends lost 0 bases at V and 3 bases at J; junction bases unmatched: 2. Germline V gives CDR1 SGHNT, CDR2 YYREEE (reference sequence). CDR3: CASSLETGYYGYTF. CDR3 DNA sequence: TGTGCCAGCAGCTTGGAGACAGGGTACTATGGCTACACCTTC.

V gene TRBV27 combines with J gene TRBJ2-1, with TRBD2 matching 7 bases. Germline lookup yields CDR1 MNHEY and CDR2 SMNVEV (reference sequence). CDR3 length: 14 amino acids. J was trimmed by 8 bases and V by 6 bases; bases with no gene match: 10. DNA of the CDR3: TGTGCCAGCAGCCTCCGGACTAGATCAGATGAGCAGTTCTTC. This sequence encodes CASSLRTRSDEQFF.

The chain is built from TRBV2 and TRBJ2-2; 10 bases are shared with TRBD1. V shed 6 bases and J 3 bases; nucleotides not matched to a gene: 4. Per the germline V gene, CDR1 is SNHLY and CDR2 is FYNNEI. This CDR3 region has 15 residues. CDR3 in DNA: TGTGCCAGCAGGTTGACAGGGGGCGACACCGGGGAGCTGTTTTTT. Protein: CASRLTGGDTGELFF.

The V gene is TRBV9, the J gene TRBJ1-1; tentatively, D is TRBD1 (6 bases). Germline V gives CDR1 SGDLS, CDR2 YYNGEE. CDR3 size: 16 residues. With 3 bases removed from V and 5 bases from J, the gap between germline ends came to 20 bases. CDR3 coding DNA: TGTGCCAGCAGCGCCGTAGTTACGGGGGGCGGGACTGAAGCTTTCTTT. Residues: CASSAVVTGGGTEAFF.

This clone was recorded only once. The chain recombines TRBV29-1 with TRBJ2-7, with TRBD1 identical over 12 bases. CDR1 is SQVTM, CDR2 ANQGSEA, per germline. Trimming at V came to 6 bases and at J to 5 bases, leaving 11 bases not matched to a gene. The CDR3 spans 15 residues. The CDR3 loop reads CSVPGQGAYSNEQYF. CDR3 coding DNA: TGCAGCGTCCCGGGACAGGGGGCGTATAGCAACGAGCAGTACTTC.

This chain connects TRBV5-4 to TRBJ2-2; 12 bases line up with TRBD2. The junction had 5 bases not matched to a gene; V was cut back by 0 bases and J by 5 bases. Germline CDR1 reads SGHNT; CDR2 reads YYREEE (reference sequence). The CDR3 is 17 residues long. CDR3 in amino acids: CASSLAASGRGTGELFF. For the CDR3, the DNA is TGTGCCAGCAGCTTGGCAGCTAGCGGGAGGGGAACCGGGGAGCTGTTTTTT.

The chain uses TRBV5-4 and TRBJ1-1; D gene unclear. The germline gives CDR1 SGHNT, CDR2 YYREEE (reference sequence). This CDR3 comprises 13 residues. The V gene lost 4 bases and the J gene lost 4 bases, with 11 bases spanning the gap. CDR3 sequence: CASSAVQSTEAFF. CDR3 nucleotides: TGTGCCAGCAGCGCCGTACAGAGCACTGAAGCTTTCTTT.

The rearrangement joins TRBV27 to TRBJ1-2; 8 bases agree with TRBD1. The CDR3 loop spans 13 amino acids. Germline V lookup: CDR1 MNHEY, CDR2 SMNVEV (reference sequence). Trimming removed 6 bases from V and 4 bases from J; junction bases left unmatched: 4. The CDR3 coding sequence is TGTGCCAGCAGCAGGGGGCGGTTCTATGGCTACACCTTC. Its protein product is CASSRGRFYGYTF.